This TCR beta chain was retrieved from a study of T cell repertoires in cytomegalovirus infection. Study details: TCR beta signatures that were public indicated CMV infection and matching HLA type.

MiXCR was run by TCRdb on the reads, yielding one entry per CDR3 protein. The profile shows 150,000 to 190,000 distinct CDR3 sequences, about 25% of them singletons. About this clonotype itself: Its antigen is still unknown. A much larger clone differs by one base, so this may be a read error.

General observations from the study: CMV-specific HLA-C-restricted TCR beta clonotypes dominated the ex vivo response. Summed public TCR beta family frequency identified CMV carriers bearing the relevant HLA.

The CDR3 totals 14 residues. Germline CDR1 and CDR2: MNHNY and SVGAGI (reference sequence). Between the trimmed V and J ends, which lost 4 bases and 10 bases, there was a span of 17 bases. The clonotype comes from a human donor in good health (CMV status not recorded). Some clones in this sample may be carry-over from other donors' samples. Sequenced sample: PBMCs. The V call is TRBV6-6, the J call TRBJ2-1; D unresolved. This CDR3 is CASSSRYSPYEQFF. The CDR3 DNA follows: TGTGCCAGCAGTTCCCGGTACAGCCCCTACGAGCAGTTCTTC.